A single sample gave rise to the 18 T cell receptor beta chains below, sequenced in a study of cytomegalovirus exposure and HLA in healthy donors. Both 60 Vbeta primers and 13 Jbeta primers went into the PCR. The assay was immunoSEQ multiplex PCR, and TCRdb's table has in-frame clones only and misses some. This sample yields fewer than 200,000 clones, of which approximately 80% are seen a single time; 0.77% belongs to the top ten. Sequenced: PBMCs. These TCRs come from a woman between 18 and 30 years old in good health and CMV-seronegative.

This sequence joins TRBV10-1 and TRBJ2-7; maybe TRBD1 (5 bases). The CDR3 is 14 amino acids. V gave up 4 bases and J gave up 3 bases, with 13 bases separating them. Germline values: CDR1 WNHNN, CDR2 SYGVQD (reference sequence). In DNA, the CDR3 is TGCGCCAGCAGTGTACAGGTATTGGACTACGAGCAGTACTTC. Protein product: CASSVQVLDYEQYF.

The V gene is TRBV12-5, the J gene TRBJ2-7; 8 nucleotides line up with TRBD2. The germline gives CDR1 LGHNT, CDR2 FRNRAP. The CDR3 sequence is 17 residues long. V dropped 0 bases and J dropped 2; count of bases not matched to a gene: 9. Here the CDR3 reads CASGLVRTERGTYEQYF. DNA for the CDR3: TGTGCTAGTGGTTTGGTACGTACAGAGCGGGGGACCTACGAGCAGTACTTC.

This clone was seen only a few times. The V gene is TRBV7-9, the J gene TRBJ1-1, with a possible D match to TRBD1 (5 bases). The CDR3 extends over 14 amino acids. Germline V gene sequence: CDR1 SEHNR, CDR2 FQNEAQ (reference sequence). Trimming pared 5 bases from V and 0 bases from J, leaving 10 bases between. In DNA, the CDR3 is TGTGCCAGCAGCGGGGGAGGGATGAACACTGAAGCTTTCTTT. Its protein product is CASSGGGMNTEAFF.

The gene calls are TRBV18 and TRBJ2-7; TRBD2 matches at 9 bases. The CDR3 has 16 residues. Germline CDR1 KGHSH, CDR2 LQKENI. Unmatched junction bases numbered 10, after V lost 1 base and J lost 6 bases. The CDR3 region is CASSPRPGLAPSEQYF. The DNA for the CDR3 is TGTGCCAGCTCACCACGACCGGGACTAGCTCCCTCCGAGCAGTACTTC.

This chain uses TRBV5-1 with TRBJ2-7; a possible D gene is TRBD1 (5 bases). The V end lost 0 bases, the J end lost 2 bases, and 9 bases lay between the germline ends. The CDR3 has 14 residues. Germline V gene sequence: CDR1 SGHRS, CDR2 YFSETQ. The CDR3 region has the DNA TGCGCCAGCAGCTTGGGGCTAGGGGCCTACGAGCAGTACTTC. It codes for CASSLGLGAYEQYF.

The chain is built from TRBV5-6 and TRBJ2-3; maybe TRBD1 (5 bases). CDR3 size: 15 residues. Germline CDR1 is SGHDT and CDR2 is YYEEEE. Trimming took off 0 bases at V and 0 bases at J, with 8 bases between the two ends. DNA of the CDR3: TGTGCCAGCAGCTTGGTACAGGCTAGCACAGATACGCAGTATTTT. It translates to CASSLVQASTDTQYF. Variable domain in full (rest from reference TRBV5-6 and TRBJ2-3): DAGVTQSPTHLIKTRGQQVTLRCSPKSGHDTVSWYQQALGQGPQFIFQYYEEEERQRGNFPDRFSGHQFPNYSSELNVNALLLGDSALYLCASSLVQASTDTQYFGPGTRLTVL.

The chain carries TRBV9 and TRBJ2-5, with 10 bases identical to TRBD2. CDR3 length equals 15 residues. Germline lookup yields CDR1 SGDLS and CDR2 YYNGEE. With V trimmed by 3 bases and J by 5 bases, 7 bases remained unmatched. This chain's CDR3 is CASSAESGRGETQYF. The CDR3 nucleotides read TGTGCCAGCAGCGCCGAAAGCGGGAGGGGTGAGACCCAGTACTTC.

This clone was seen a few times. The V and J genes are TRBV12-5 and TRBJ2-1; no clear D gene. Trimming cost V 5 bases and J 2 bases, with 4 bases left between them. The V gene's germline CDR1 is LGHNT and CDR2 FRNRAP. There are 12 residues in the CDR3. DNA of the CDR3: TGTGCTAGTGGTCCAGCCTACAATGAGCAGTTCTTC. It codes for CASGPAYNEQFF.

V is TRBV28 and J is TRBJ2-1; D is perhaps TRBD1 (5 bases). Trimming shortened V by 4 bases and J by 15 bases, and 13 bases separated the two germline ends. This CDR3 region has 11 residues. CDR1 is MDHEN, CDR2 SYDVKM, per germline. CDR3 in amino acids: CASSSYRNPFF. The CDR3 DNA reads TGTGCCAGCAGTTCATACAGGAATCCGTTCTTC. The full variable domain, with the rest looked up from reference TRBV28 and TRBJ2-1, is DVKVTQSSRYLVKRTGEKVFLECVQDMDHENMFWYRQDPGLGLRLIYFSYDVKMKEKGDIPEGYSVSREKKERFSLILESASTNQTSMYLCASSSYRNPFFGPGTRLTVL.

This chain joins TRBV4-1 and TRBJ1-2, with 9 nucleotides matching TRBD1. V was clipped by 2 bases and J by 8 bases; unmatched bases: 6. This CDR3 is 14 amino acids long. CDR1 and CDR2 (germline): MGHRA, YSYEKL. CDR3 nucleotides: TGCGCCAGCAGCCAACGACAGGGGGTCGGAGGCTACACCTTC. The encoded protein is CASSQRQGVGGYTF.

The chain uses TRBV5-6 and TRBJ2-7; TRBD1 might be the D (6 bases). Deletions cut 2 bases from V and 3 bases from J, with 9 bases between. The CDR3 runs 13 residues. From germline, CDR1 is SGHDT and CDR2 YYEEEE. The CDR3, as DNA: TGTGCCAGCAGCTTCTGGGGGCTCTACGAGCAGTACTTC. It yields the protein CASSFWGLYEQYF.

The genes are TRBV7-9 and TRBJ1-3; D unresolved. Germline assignment: CDR1 SEHNR and CDR2 FQNEAQ (reference sequence). This CDR3 has 13 amino acids. The V and J ends lost 4 bases and 0 bases respectively, with 4 bases between them. The CDR3 coding sequence is TGTGCCAGCAGCTCACTCTCTGGAAACACCATATATTTT. Amino acid sequence: CASSSLSGNTIYF.

The chain carries TRBV12-5 and TRBJ2-1, with a tentative D call TRBD1 (6 bases). The CDR3 sequence is 17 residues long. Trimming cost V 4 bases and J 0 bases, with 16 bases left between them. Germline V lookup: CDR1 LGHNT, CDR2 FRNRAP. CDR3: CASGSTITQGSYNEQFF. The CDR3 region has the DNA TGTGCTAGTGGTTCCACAATAACACAGGGCTCCTACAATGAGCAGTTCTTC. Full variable domain (rest looked up from reference TRBV12-5 and TRBJ2-1): DARVTQTPRHKVTEMGQEVTMRCQPILGHNTVFWYRQTMMQGLELLAYFRNRAPLDDSGMPKDRFSAEMPDATLATLKIQPSEPRDSAVYFCASGSTITQGSYNEQFFGPGTRLTVL.

The chain has TRBV27 and TRBJ2-1; 9 positions agree with TRBD2. Losses at the gene ends were 5 bases for V and 7 bases for J; bases not matched to a gene: 3. Germline assignment: CDR1 MNHEY and CDR2 SMNVEV (reference sequence). This CDR3 contains 13 residues. The CDR3 region has the DNA TGTGCCAGCAGTCGAACTAGCGGGAATGAGCAGTTCTTC. Encoded protein: CASSRTSGNEQFF.

The V gene is TRBV30, the J gene TRBJ2-7; 13 nucleotides match TRBD2. The CDR3 spans 14 residues. Germline loops: CDR1 GTSNPN, CDR2 SVGIG (reference sequence). V gave up 3 bases and J gave up 4 bases; unmatched junction bases: 3. DNA of the CDR3: TGTGCCTGGAGGGGACTAGCGGGGCTATACGAGCAGTACTTC. This gives the protein CAWRGLAGLYEQYF.

The sample holds a few counts of this clone. The chain carries TRBV19 and TRBJ1-1, with a tentative D call TRBD1 (5 bases). Trimming took off 2 bases at V and 3 bases at J, with 16 bases between the two ends. The germline CDR1 and CDR2 sequences are LNHDA and SQIVND (reference sequence). The length of the CDR3 is 16 residues. In DNA, the CDR3 is TGTGCCAGTAGTATAATAGCGCAGCCGGGGGACACTGAAGCTTTCTTT. Amino acid sequence: CASSIIAQPGDTEAFF.

This sequence joins TRBV6-5 and TRBJ2-7; the D gene is possibly TRBD2 (6 bases). V was clipped by 0 bases and J by 0 bases, with 9 bases between them. Germline V gene lookup returns CDR1 MNHEY and CDR2 SVGAGI. The CDR3 spans 15 residues. This CDR3 is CASSYSSGPSYEQYF. DNA for the CDR3: TGTGCCAGCAGTTACTCTAGCGGACCCTCCTACGAGCAGTACTTC.

In its sample, this clone was seen once. The chain recombines TRBV28 with TRBJ2-1; 9 bases are shared with TRBD1. The CDR3 loop spans 15 amino acids. V was pared by 4 bases and J by 1 base, with 2 bases of the junction left unmatched. Germline lookup yields CDR1 MDHEN and CDR2 SYDVKM. In DNA, the CDR3 is TGTGCCAGCAGTTCCGGGACAGGGTCCTACAATGAGCAGTTCTTC. Translated: CASSSGTGSYNEQFF.